The 12 T cell receptor beta chains reported below all come from one sample, sequenced in a study of blood T cells in healthy people across ages (dated by TCRdb to between 2014 and 2017). Library prep was done by 5' RACE. The reads were generated on an Illumina HiSeq 2500. A second PCR of roughly 6 to 11 cycles was performed with a sample-barcoded 5' primer and a J-beta primer mix. TCRdb reanalyzed the raw reads on its own, using fastp at Q25 for trimming and MiXCR for clone calling, and kept in-frame beta chains. Each entry is one CDR3 protein sequence, shown with its most common DNA and genes. This sample lists some 1.7 million distinct CDR3 sequences; 28% were detected once. Around 7.7% of the sample goes to the ten largest clones. Sequenced material: blood. These receptor sequences come from a woman aged 25-40 years in good health.

The chain joins TRBV7-6 to TRBJ2-3, with 7 bases identical to TRBD2. The CDR3 covers 15 residues. The germline V gene has CDR1 SGHVS and CDR2 FNYEAQ. Germline trimming cut 3 bases from V and 1 base from J; bases unmatched to any gene: 4. The CDR3 spells CASSFGRMRTDTQYF. The CDR3 region has the DNA TGTGCCAGCAGCTTCGGGAGGATGCGCACAGATACGCAGTATTTT. The variable domain in full, with the rest retrieved from reference TRBV7-6 and TRBJ2-3, is GAGVSQSPRYKVTKRGQDVALRCDPISGHVSLYWYRQALGQGPEFLTYFNYEAQQDKSGLPNDRFSAERPEGSISTLTIQRTEQRDSAMYRCASSFGRMRTDTQYFGPGTRLTVL.

At least ten counts were recorded for this clonotype. V and J are TRBV20-1 and TRBJ2-1, with D perhaps matching TRBD2 (6 bases). Deletions cut 6 bases from V and 5 bases from J, with 14 bases between. Germline V gene data show CDR1 as DFQATT and CDR2 as SNEGSKA (reference sequence). The CDR3 is 13 amino acids. CDR3 in amino acids: CSALRTINNEQFF. The CDR3 nucleotides read TGCAGTGCCTTAAGGACTATCAACAATGAGCAGTTCTTC.

Only a few counts were recorded for this clonotype. V is TRBV20-1 and J is TRBJ2-5; D may be TRBD1 or TRBD2 (6 bases each). The CDR3 is 15 amino acids. V lost 2 bases and J lost 4, with 17 bases in between. CDR1 DFQATT and CDR2 SNEGSKA come from the germline V gene (reference sequence). The CDR3 DNA sequence: TGCAGTGCTAGATACACGACAGGAGGGTCAGAGACCCAGTACTTC. Residues: CSARYTTGGSETQYF.

The rearrangement joins TRBV28 to TRBJ2-6; no clear D. Trimming took off 3 bases at V and 1 base at J, with 10 bases between the two ends. The CDR3 totals 16 residues. Germline assignment: CDR1 MDHEN and CDR2 SYDVKM. DNA for the CDR3: TGTGCCAGCAGTTTTTTCGCCCCATCTGGGGCCAACGTCCTGACTTTC. It encodes CASSFFAPSGANVLTF.

The J gene is TRBJ1-1, the V gene TRBV20-1, with D possibly matching TRBD1 (5 bases). The CDR3 has 14 residues. V lost 5 bases, J lost 4 bases, and 17 bases lay in between. Germline CDR1 reads DFQATT; CDR2 reads SNEGSKA (reference sequence). The CDR3 sequence: CSAPVRGVGTEAFF. DNA of the CDR3: TGCAGTGCTCCCGTGAGAGGGGTGGGCACTGAAGCTTTCTTT.

The rearrangement joins TRBV20-1 to TRBJ2-3; no reliable D call. V dropped 5 bases and J dropped 5 bases, with 14 bases sitting between them. This CDR3 spans 13 amino acids. From germline, CDR1 is DFQATT and CDR2 SNEGSKA (reference sequence). In nucleotides, the CDR3 is TGCAGTGCTCAGAGAGGAAATCGAGATACGCAGTATTTT. Residues: CSAQRGNRDTQYF.

This clonotype was counted many times. The gene calls are TRBV29-1 and TRBJ2-5; 7 positions agree with TRBD2. The CDR3 runs 16 residues. The V gene's germline CDR1 is SQVTM and CDR2 ANQGSEA. J lost 7 bases, V lost 6 bases, and 20 bases had no gene match. The CDR3 DNA is TGCAGCGTCCACGACTCGGAGGGGCTAGCGGTTGGGACCCAGTACTTC. Translating gives CSVHDSEGLAVGTQYF.

In this sample, this clonotype turned up a few times. The chain joins TRBV7-2 to TRBJ2-5; D gene uncertain. Per the germline V gene, CDR1 is SGHTA and CDR2 is FQGNSA. V dropped 4 bases and J dropped 5 bases, with 14 bases sitting between them. This CDR3 spans 14 amino acids. The CDR3 reads CASSWGSLGETQYF. In nucleotides, the CDR3 is TGTGCCAGCAGCTGGGGTTCTTTGGGGGAGACCCAGTACTTC.

This clonotype was recorded at least ten times. This chain joins TRBV6-5 and TRBJ2-5, with 8 bases fitting TRBD1. CDR3 length equals 15 residues. Trimming took 5 bases from V and 2 from J; bases not matched to a gene: 7. Germline V CDR1 and CDR2: MNHEY, SVGAGI. The CDR3 nucleotides read TGTGCCAGCAGTCCAGGACAGGGAACACAAGAGACCCAGTACTTC. Encoded protein: CASSPGQGTQETQYF.

This chain uses TRBV29-1 with TRBJ1-2, with 8 bases lining up with TRBD1. V gave up 2 bases and J gave up 8 bases; unmatched junction bases: 16. Germline loops: CDR1 SQVTM, CDR2 ANQGSEA. The CDR3 is 16 amino acids. The CDR3 here is CSVEPAPGQGSGGYTF. CDR3 sequence (DNA): TGCAGCGTTGAACCCGCCCCCGGACAGGGTAGCGGGGGCTACACCTTC.

There are a few counts of this clonotype. The rearrangement joins TRBV9 to TRBJ2-1, with a weak D call TRBD1 (6 bases). V was cut by 3 bases and J by 0 bases, with 10 bases left in between. This CDR3 has 15 residues. In germline, CDR1 is SGDLS, CDR2 YYNGEE. Here the CDR3 reads CASSAEDSSYNEQFF. CDR3 in DNA: TGTGCCAGCAGCGCCGAGGACAGCTCCTACAATGAGCAGTTCTTC.

The V call is TRBV29-1, the J call TRBJ2-3; D is undetermined. In germline, CDR1 is SQVTM, CDR2 ANQGSEA. The CDR3 runs 12 residues. The germline V and J ends were trimmed by 6 bases and 2 bases, with 9 bases remaining between them. The CDR3 loop is CSVSLDTDTQYF. CDR3 DNA: TGCAGCGTCTCTTTGGACACAGATACGCAGTATTTT.